The 22 T cell receptor beta chains given below trace back to one sample, sequenced in a study of T-cell reconstitution after alpha-beta-depleted transplantation in children. Construction of the TCRbeta library involved unique molecular identifiers. TCRdb reprocessed the PCR reads via MiXCR and lists one record per CDR3 protein. This sample has about 610,000 distinct CDR3 sequences, with over 9.5% found just once. Sequences were derived from PBMCs from the stem cell graft donor, sampled from the stem cell graft. Source of these receptors: a human donor who donated a stem cell graft to a child with acute myeloid leukemia.

The V and J genes are TRBV7-8 and TRBJ2-4, with D possibly called TRBD1 or TRBD2 (5 bases each). There are 16 residues in the CDR3. V was trimmed by 5 bases and J by 0 bases, leaving 14 bases between them. Per germline, CDR1 SGHVS and CDR2 FQNEAQ. The CDR3 DNA is TGTGCCAGCAGCCCCCCGGGGCACCTAGCCAAAAACATTCAGTACTTC. Amino acid sequence: CASSPPGHLAKNIQYF.

This clonotype was found many times. The genes are TRBV7-2 and TRBJ2-1; D perhaps matches TRBD1 (6 bases). CDR1 and CDR2 (germline): SGHTA, FQGNSA. The CDR3 consists of 13 residues. V was cut by 5 bases and J by 6 bases, with 11 bases left in between. CDR3 in amino acids: CASSPGDINEQFF. CDR3 nucleotide sequence: TGTGCCAGCAGCCCAGGGGACATCAATGAGCAGTTCTTC.

The chain links TRBV30 to TRBJ2-3; perhaps TRBD1 as D (5 bases). V gave up 3 bases and J gave up 2 bases, with 9 bases separating them. Germline values: CDR1 GTSNPN, CDR2 SVGIG (reference sequence). The CDR3 spans 13 residues. The CDR3 region is CAWRGRATDTQYF. The CDR3 DNA reads TGTGCCTGGAGGGGCAGGGCCACAGATACGCAGTATTTT.

This clonotype was picked up a small number of times. V usage is TRBV4-3 and J usage is TRBJ2-5, with D maybe TRBD1 (6 bases). This CDR3 is 17 amino acids long. Germline lookup yields CDR1 LGHNA and CDR2 YSLEER. The germline V and J ends were trimmed by 3 bases and 1 base, with 18 bases remaining between them. CDR3 coding DNA: TGCGCCAGCAGCCATGGCACAGGGAAACTTCTCCAAGAGACCCAGTACTTC. Protein sequence: CASSHGTGKLLQETQYF.

This clonotype has more than one count but fewer than ten. The V gene is TRBV2, the J gene TRBJ2-3; D is possibly TRBD1 (6 bases). Germline CDR1 is SNHLY and CDR2 is FYNNEI. The CDR3 is 14 residues long. With 4 bases removed from V and 1 base from J, the gap between germline ends came to 9 bases. The CDR3 DNA is TGTGCCAGCAGTGTGGACAGCGGCACAGATACGCAGTATTTT. It specifies CASSVDSGTDTQYF.

This clonotype was detected only a few times. The chain combines TRBV10-3 with TRBJ1-1; D gene ambiguous. The CDR3 spans 12 residues. Germline-derived CDR1 and CDR2 are ENHRY and SYGVKD. Trimming cost V 4 bases and J 3 bases, with 6 bases left between them. The CDR3 protein is CAISASDTEAFF. Here the CDR3 DNA reads TGTGCCATCAGTGCTTCTGACACTGAAGCTTTCTTT.

This clonotype was seen at least ten times. The chain carries TRBV2 and TRBJ1-1; 10 bases line up with TRBD1. Germline CDR1 SNHLY, CDR2 FYNNEI. V was pared by 6 bases and J by 1 base, with 5 bases of the junction left unmatched. CDR3 length equals 15 residues. The CDR3 bases are TGTGCCAGCAGGGGACAGGGGAGTCGGAACACTGAAGCTTTCTTT. This gives the protein CASRGQGSRNTEAFF.

The chain joins TRBV11-2 to TRBJ2-1; 10 bases are a match to TRBD1. Trimming took 1 base from V and 8 from J; bases not matched to a gene: 5. Germline V gene lookup returns CDR1 SGHAT and CDR2 FQNNGV. This CDR3 spans 15 amino acids. The CDR3 region has the DNA TGTGCCAGCAGCTTAGGGACAGGGGGGATGTATGAGCAGTTCTTC. It translates to CASSLGTGGMYEQFF.

In its sample, this clonotype was seen a few times. The gene calls are TRBV6-6 and TRBJ2-5; the D is unclear. CDR3 size: 12 residues. Germline CDR1 MNHNY, CDR2 SVGAGI (reference sequence). Trimming removed 4 bases at V and 5 bases at J, with 8 bases between. CDR3 loop: CASSSTVETQYF. The DNA for the CDR3 is TGTGCCAGCAGTTCCACGGTGGAGACCCAGTACTTC.

This clonotype came up a few times. This chain joins TRBV7-9 and TRBJ2-7; TRBD2 aligns across 7 bases. Per germline, CDR1 SEHNR and CDR2 FQNEAQ (reference sequence). J lost 0 bases, V lost 4 bases, and 6 bases had no gene match. The CDR3 covers 15 residues. The CDR3 DNA sequence: TGTGCCAGCAGCTACCCTAGCGGCAGCTCCTACGAGCAGTACTTC. Protein: CASSYPSGSSYEQYF.

This clonotype came up many times. This chain uses TRBV20-1 with TRBJ1-1, with unresolved D. Germline loops: CDR1 DFQATT, CDR2 SNEGSKA (reference sequence). The germline V and J ends were trimmed by 3 bases and 0 bases, with 8 bases remaining between them. CDR3 length equals 13 residues. The CDR3 loop is CSAREGMNTEAFF. For the CDR3, the DNA is TGCAGTGCTAGGGAAGGCATGAACACTGAAGCTTTCTTT.

There are a few counts of this clonotype. The chain links TRBV3-1 to TRBJ1-5, with 7 bases aligning to TRBD1. CDR3 size: 14 residues. Trimming took 2 bases from V and 5 from J; bases not matched to a gene: 3. CDR1 and CDR2 from the germline V gene are LGHDT and YNNKEL (reference sequence). CDR3 nucleotide sequence: TGTGCCAGCAGCCAACGGGGGACAGATCAGCCCCAGCATTTT. Residues: CASSQRGTDQPQHF. Full variable domain (missing parts from reference TRBV3-1 and TRBJ1-5): DTAVSQTPKYLVTQMGNDKSIKCEQNLGHDTMYWYKQDSKKFLKIMFSYNNKELIINETVPNRFSPKSPDKAHLNLHINSLELGDSAVYFCASSQRGTDQPQHFGDGTRLSIL.

The chain is built from TRBV4-3 and TRBJ2-4; 8 nucleotides line up with TRBD1. With 0 bases clipped from V and 2 bases from J, the junction kept 12 bases outside the gene matches. Germline values: CDR1 LGHNA, CDR2 YSLEER. This CDR3 region has 19 residues. Here the CDR3 reads CASSQDGQGSFGTKNIQYF. CDR3 nucleotides: TGCGCCAGCAGCCAAGATGGACAGGGAAGTTTTGGAACCAAAAACATTCAGTACTTC.

The rearrangement uses TRBV12-3 or TRBV12-4 and TRBJ1-5; D call uncertain. Trimming removed 2 bases from V and 3 bases from J, with 8 bases in between. The CDR3 has 14 residues. CDR3: CASSLMSSNQPQHF. The CDR3 DNA follows: TGTGCCAGCAGTTTAATGTCCTCCAATCAGCCCCAGCATTTT.

This clonotype was detected only a few times. This chain links TRBV20-1 with TRBJ2-7; TRBD2 matches at 8 bases. Germline trimming cut 0 bases from V and 3 bases from J; bases unmatched to any gene: 13. Germline V CDR1 and CDR2: DFQATT, SNEGSKA (reference sequence). The CDR3 is 17 amino acids. CDR3 in DNA: TGCAGTGCTAGAGATGCGACTAGCGCGGGGTTTGACTACGAGCAGTACTTC. Translated: CSARDATSAGFDYEQYF.

This rearrangement joins TRBV20-1 to TRBJ2-5; no definite D call. This CDR3 comprises 13 residues. Germline lookup yields CDR1 DFQATT and CDR2 SNEGSKA (reference sequence). CDR3 sequence: CRAFLVSSATQYF. In DNA, the CDR3 is TGCAGGGCTTTCTTGGTTTCGTCGGCGACCCAGTACTTC.

This rearrangement joins TRBV10-3 to TRBJ2-1; D is tentatively TRBD1 or TRBD2 (5 bases each). CDR3 length equals 15 residues. The V end lost 4 bases, the J end lost 0 bases, and 10 bases lay between the germline ends. Germline-derived CDR1 and CDR2 are ENHRY and SYGVKD. The CDR3 spells CAISGTQGSYNEQFF. The CDR3 DNA reads as TGTGCCATCAGTGGGACTCAGGGCTCCTACAATGAGCAGTTCTTC.

This clonotype was recorded at least ten times. V gene TRBV7-8 combines with J gene TRBJ1-1; D remains unclear. V lost 5 bases, J lost 1 base, and 5 bases lay in between. The germline V gene encodes CDR1 SGHVS and CDR2 FQNEAQ. The CDR3 spans 12 residues. The CDR3 DNA follows: TGTGCCAGCAGCGCGAAGAACACTGAAGCTTTCTTT. Protein sequence: CASSAKNTEAFF.

The sample holds many counts of this clonotype. The chain recombines TRBV29-1 with TRBJ2-2; no firm D call. CDR3 length: 14 amino acids. The germline CDR1 and CDR2 sequences are SQVTM and ANQGSEA. V shed 5 bases and J shed 0 bases, with 10 bases lying between them. The CDR3 bases are TGCAGCGTTTTAGGCGTATCGAACACCGGGGAGCTGTTTTTT. Protein: CSVLGVSNTGELFF.

The rearrangement uses TRBV6-2 or TRBV6-3 and TRBJ2-1, with TRBD2 matching 8 bases. V trimming: 8 bases; J trimming: 8 bases; junction bases outside the gene matches: 11. Germline lookup yields CDR1 MNHEY and CDR2 SVGEGT. CDR3 size: 14 residues. The CDR3: CASDSSGGRDEQFF. In DNA, the CDR3 is TGTGCCAGCGACTCGTCGGGAGGGCGGGATGAGCAGTTCTTC.

V gene TRBV29-1 combines with J gene TRBJ2-1, with 11 positions matching TRBD2. CDR3 length: 15 residues. Trimming took 7 bases from V and 6 from J; bases not matched to a gene: 11. CDR1 is SQVTM and CDR2 is ANQGSEA in the germline V gene. The CDR3 bases are TGCAGCGGCGAGACTAGCGGGATGCAGGGCAATGAGCAGTTCTTC. Its translation: CSGETSGMQGNEQFF.

The rearrangement links TRBV3-1 to TRBJ2-1; D is perhaps TRBD2 (6 bases). This CDR3 is built from 15 residues. Trimming removed 3 bases at V and 8 bases at J, with 17 bases between. Germline CDR1 reads LGHDT; CDR2 reads YNNKEL (reference sequence). CDR3 sequence (DNA): TGTGCCAGCAGCCACCCCGGGACTCCCTATGATGAGCAGTTCTTC. This sequence encodes CASSHPGTPYDEQFF.